A selection of T cell receptor beta chains follows, all from one sample in a study of molecular identifiers for immune sequencing clone quantification. MiXCR was run by TCRdb on the PCR reads, yielding one entry per CDR3 protein. The data hold roughly 65,000 distinct CDR3 sequences, with 15% to 20% observed a single time. Sample: naive CD8+ T cells from blood, with Jurkat cell RNA spiked in. These receptors all stem from a human donor in good health. Some libraries in this study had Jurkat cell RNA spiked in. CDR3s leave out the opening cysteine and the closing phenylalanine or tryptophan. Each record gives: V gene, clone size, CDR3 protein. Rows may omit the clone size; those that give it use once, few, many or a size class.

TRBV4-2 . ASSQELAGEAGELF
TRBV2 many ASSELTGTPEAF
TRBV27 few ASSSTWSGLPNQPQH
TRBV11-3 many ASSPHQGPGYNEQF
TRBV10-3 many APMGTREDNTEAF
TRBV19 few ASSIGAGSLQETQY
TRBV20-1 many SAEAAGEQY
TRBV6-2/TRBV6-3 many ASSYSGTGRYSNQPQH
TRBV28 . ASSLQGLVGETQH
TRBV6-2/TRBV6-3 many ASSSTDIKGSNQPQH
TRBV12-3/TRBV12-4 many ASSPGREASTTNEKLF
TRBV7-3 many ASSSGTGRSIHEQF
TRBV20-1 many SARLPNSYNEQF
TRBV5-1 many ASSLAPQAGFGNTIY
TRBV10-3 . AISGTGQGFNEQF
TRBV29-1 many SALPNNEQF
TRBV18 many ASSPSHPGQGLRTYEQY
TRBV30 many AWSVGATGPTYGYT
TRBV12-3/TRBV12-4 . ASSYLAGYEQY
TRBV21-1 few ASSVMKGHPSSYEQY
TRBV6-4 many ASRKTSDSTDTQY
TRBV19 many ASSIDRGYEQF
TRBV2 many ASSVAGGINEQY
TRBV19 . ASCPGGTPTDTQY
TRBV4-3 many ASSRDLAGVQDEQF
TRBV5-1 . ASSLGLAADEQF
TRBV4-1 many ASSQTTSDPPTEQY
TRBV29-1 many SVTIQGEEQY
TRBV24-1 many ATSDSGIQY
TRBV30 many AWSLSDSQPQH
TRBV6-6 many ASSYLGLAGGPTVNIQY
TRBV5-1 many ASSLTPPEDNEQF
TRBV19 many ASSIHPSGRTDTQY
TRBV7-3 many ASSFGGGNPYNEQF
TRBV3-2 . ASSQVTTGSYNEQF
TRBV2 many ASGGLAAFRGMGTDTQY
TRBV28 many ASSLRGPARAQY
TRBV6-2/TRBV6-3 many ASSSWGGVDTQY
TRBV10-2 . ATSRYEQF
TRBV14 few ASSQRSTGSYNSPLH
TRBV6-6 many ASSNLLVGDSYEQY
TRBV6-6 few ASSYRGPYNEQF
TRBV7-9 . ASSLIALSGPEQF
TRBV7-2 many ASSLNSPGTRETTDTQY
TRBV7-9 many ASSHPSGRDRETQY
TRBV7-9 . ASSLGERSYEQY
TRBV20-1 many SALSGSSYEQY
TRBV6-5 many ASSYSSHSAQH
TRBV6-5 few ASSSGIRSYNEQF
TRBV10-1 . ASSDGNGQF
TRBV7-9 . ASSPPGGAYEQY
TRBV28 . AGSHDRGRGFPEAF